This T cell receptor beta chain was identified during a study of blood T cell repertoires in COVID-19. Using immunoSEQ multiplex PCR, the repertoire was profiled, and TCRdb retains in-frame clones only, with some absent. This sample has 25,000 to 35,000 clones, with around 85% found just once. Trimming removed 6 bases at V and 4 bases at J, with 14 bases between. CDR1 and CDR2 from the germline V gene are SGHVS and FNYEAQ. The CDR3 is 14 residues long. This clone is a singleton in its sample. This clonotype was obtained from a human donor with active COVID-19. The donor label of this sample is uncertain. The sample consisted of peripheral blood. V usage is TRBV7-6 and J usage is TRBJ2-3, with D possibly being TRBD2 (5 bases). CDR3 in DNA: TGTGCCAGCAGTGTTGGAGGTCCTGCAGATACGCAGTATTTT. Amino acids: CASSVGGPADTQYF.